These 32 T cell receptor beta chains were all obtained from the same sample, sequenced in a study of T cell repertoires in cytomegalovirus infection. Their antigens remain unidentified. TCRdb processed the reads anew with MiXCR; each CDR3 protein has one entry. The table shows about 920,000 distinct CDR3 sequences, with around 32% occurring only once. The source was cultured CD8+ T cells from PBMCs, collected from culture after CMV antigen stimulation. The receptors originated from a human donor in good health (CMV status not recorded). Some clones in this sample may be carry-over from other donors' samples.

This sequence joins TRBV4-1 and TRBJ2-1; 7 bases are a match to TRBD2. V trimming: 4 bases; J trimming: 5 bases; junction bases outside the gene matches: 17. CDR3 size: 18 residues. CDR1 is MGHRA, CDR2 YSYEKL, per germline. The CDR3: CASSPLTWGGGGDNEQFF. The DNA for the CDR3 is TGCGCCAGCAGCCCCCTGACTTGGGGGGGGGGAGGTGACAATGAGCAGTTCTTC.

In its sample, this clonotype was seen many times. V and J are TRBV7-2 and TRBJ1-2; 7 bases line up with TRBD1. Germline V gives CDR1 SGHTA, CDR2 FQGNSA. V trimming: 5 bases; J trimming: 6 bases; junction bases outside the gene matches: 9. The CDR3 is 14 residues long. This CDR3 reads CASSPRGLRNGYTF. CDR3 bases: TGTGCCAGCAGCCCGAGGGGGCTTCGGAATGGCTACACCTTC. The full variable domain, completed using reference TRBV7-2 and TRBJ1-2, is GAGVSQSPSNKVTEKGKDVELRCDPISGHTALYWYRQSLGQGLEFLIYFQGNSAPDKSGLPSDRFSAERTGGSVSTLTIQRTQQEDSAVYLCASSPRGLRNGYTFGSGTRLTVV.

The rearrangement uses TRBV19 and TRBJ1-5; D ambiguous. The CDR3 runs to 16 residues. Germline V lookup: CDR1 LNHDA, CDR2 SQIVND (reference sequence). The ends were cut back, 4 bases at V and 5 bases at J, with 18 bases in the middle. Here the CDR3 reads CASSTGSHKRYQPQHF. The CDR3 DNA reads as TGTGCCAGTAGTACTGGGAGTCACAAGAGGTATCAGCCCCAGCATTTT.

The chain carries TRBV12-3 or TRBV12-4 and TRBJ1-2; maybe TRBD1 (5 bases). The V gene lost 4 bases and the J gene lost 6 bases, with 12 bases spanning the gap. This CDR3 region has 13 residues. DNA of the CDR3: TGTGCCAGCAGTTCCGACAGTGGCGATGGCTACACCTTC. This gives the protein CASSSDSGDGYTF.

This rearrangement joins TRBV3-1 to TRBJ2-5; the D gene is possibly TRBD2 (5 bases). From germline, CDR1 is LGHDT and CDR2 YNNKEL (reference sequence). The ends were cut back, 4 bases at V and 0 bases at J, with 12 bases in the middle. The CDR3 extends over 15 amino acids. CDR3 amino acids: CASSPRAAYQETQYF. The CDR3 DNA reads TGTGCCAGCAGCCCCAGAGCGGCGTACCAAGAGACCCAGTACTTC.

The chain carries TRBV12-3 or TRBV12-4 and TRBJ1-2; tentative D call: TRBD1 (5 bases). The CDR3 sequence is 16 residues long. V gave up 1 base and J gave up 2 bases, with 14 bases separating them. The CDR3, as DNA: TGTGCCAGCAGTTTAGAGGTTCAGGGTGCGAACTATGGCTACACCTTC. Translating gives CASSLEVQGANYGYTF.

This clonotype appeared once. The chain couples TRBV5-5 to TRBJ1-2, with 10 bases identical to TRBD1. Germline-derived CDR1 and CDR2 are SGHKS and YYEKEE (reference sequence). Trimming removed 4 bases from V and 6 bases from J; junction bases left unmatched: 9. CDR3 length: 15 residues. The CDR3 reads CASSKTGQGGDGYTF. CDR3 nucleotides: TGTGCCAGCAGCAAAACAGGACAGGGGGGAGATGGCTACACCTTC.

This chain links TRBV6-2 or TRBV6-3 with TRBJ2-2; D tentatively reads TRBD1 or TRBD2 (5 bases each). CDR1 is MNHEY and CDR2 is SVGEGT in the germline V gene. This CDR3 is built from 20 residues. V was clipped by 2 bases and J by 0 bases, with 22 bases between them. The CDR3 spells CASSYPPGPRHVANTGELFF. The CDR3 DNA reads as TGTGCCAGCAGTTACCCCCCGGGACCAAGGCACGTCGCGAACACCGGGGAGCTGTTTTTT.

This chain uses TRBV6-5 with TRBJ2-1; TRBD2 matches 7 bases. The V and J ends lost 2 bases and 10 bases, in that order; junction bases with no gene match: 14. The germline V gene has CDR1 MNHEY and CDR2 SVGAGI. This CDR3 is built from 16 residues. CDR3 nucleotide sequence: TGTGCCAGCAGTTACGGAATCGAGCGGGACCCTGTCGAGCAGTTCTTC. It translates to CASSYGIERDPVEQFF.

J is TRBJ2-2 and V is TRBV13; a weak D match, TRBD2 (6 bases). V lost 1 base to trimming and J lost 6 bases, with 18 bases between them. Germline V gives CDR1 PRHDT, CDR2 FYEKMQ (reference sequence). The CDR3 is 17 residues long. The CDR3 region is CASSLEGGFSLSGELFF. CDR3 in DNA: TGTGCCAGCAGCTTAGAAGGAGGGTTTTCTTTGTCCGGGGAGCTGTTTTTT.

This clonotype was detected only a few times. The genes are TRBV5-4 and TRBJ2-7; a weak D match, TRBD2 (7 bases). The CDR3 has 14 amino acids. The germline V gene encodes CDR1 SGHNT and CDR2 YYREEE (reference sequence). V lost 7 bases to trimming and J lost 3 bases, with 17 bases between them. Here the CDR3 DNA reads TGTGCCAGCGGAAGGGGGGGTACACTCTACGAGCAGTACTTC. Protein sequence: CASGRGGTLYEQYF.

The rearrangement uses TRBV20-1 and TRBJ1-1, with D maybe TRBD1 (5 bases). The CDR3 spans 16 residues. CDR1 and CDR2 (germline): DFQATT, SNEGSKA (reference sequence). The germline V and J ends were trimmed by 2 bases and 0 bases, with 16 bases remaining between them. CDR3 nucleotide sequence: TGCAGTGCTAGACCACTCAGGCAGGGCATGAACACTGAAGCTTTCTTT. Its translation: CSARPLRQGMNTEAFF.

The chain employs TRBV7-9 and TRBJ1-4, with D hard to call. Germline V lookup: CDR1 SEHNR, CDR2 FQNEAQ (reference sequence). Trimming cost V 1 base and J 7 bases, with 4 bases left between them. This CDR3 contains 12 residues. Here the CDR3 DNA reads TGTGCCAGCAGCTTAGATTTTGAAAAACTGTTTTTT. This encodes CASSLDFEKLFF.

The chain combines TRBV9 with TRBJ2-5, with 7 bases identical to TRBD2. This CDR3 is 17 amino acids long. V shed 5 bases, J shed 1 base, and the junction held 14 bases outside the gene matches. Germline V gives CDR1 SGDLS, CDR2 YYNGEE. CDR3 residues: CASSPNAGGGLQETQYF. Written as DNA, the CDR3 is TGTGCCAGCAGTCCCAACGCTGGCGGGGGACTCCAAGAGACCCAGTACTTC. Full variable domain (rest looked up from reference TRBV9 and TRBJ2-5): DSGVTQTPKHLITATGQRVTLRCSPRSGDLSVYWYQQSLDQGLQFLIQYYNGEERAKGNILERFSAQQFPDLHSELNLSSLELGDSALYFCASSPNAGGGLQETQYFGPGTRLLVL.

This clonotype turned up a few times. The chain is built from TRBV20-1 and TRBJ2-3; 7 positions match TRBD2. Looked up from germline, CDR1 is DFQATT and CDR2 is SNEGSKA (reference sequence). V lost 0 bases and J lost 6; bases outside the gene matches: 6. CDR3 size: 14 residues. CDR3 sequence reads: CSARDEGGLDTQYF. For the CDR3, the DNA is TGCAGTGCTAGAGATGAGGGAGGGTTGGATACGCAGTATTTT.

The chain couples TRBV5-4 to TRBJ2-7; the D gene is possibly TRBD1 (6 bases). V was pared by 5 bases and J by 5 bases, with 17 bases between. The CDR3 totals 14 residues. Germline V gene data show CDR1 as SGHNT and CDR2 as YYREEE (reference sequence). The CDR3 region has the DNA TGTGCCAGCAGACCCCTGCCGCAGGGGAACGAGCAGTACTTC. It encodes CASRPLPQGNEQYF.

This chain connects TRBV29-1 to TRBJ2-7; a possible D gene is TRBD1 (6 bases). CDR1 and CDR2 from the germline V gene are SQVTM and ANQGSEA. The CDR3 covers 14 residues. V lost 2 bases to trimming and J lost 3 bases, with 14 bases between them. CDR3 sequence (DNA): TGCAGCGTTGAATTACAGGACAGTAGCTACGAGCAGTACTTC. This sequence encodes CSVELQDSSYEQYF.

This clonotype was picked up one time. This rearrangement joins TRBV29-1 to TRBJ1-2; weak D call: TRBD1 (5 bases). V was trimmed by 3 bases and J by 6 bases, leaving 11 bases between them. This CDR3 has 12 amino acids. The germline gives CDR1 SQVTM, CDR2 ANQGSEA. CDR3 region: CSVDGTHNGYTF. DNA for the CDR3: TGCAGCGTTGATGGGACTCACAATGGCTACACCTTC.

The V call is TRBV27, the J call TRBJ1-5, with 8 bases that match TRBD1. V shed 9 bases, J shed 5 bases, and the junction held 12 bases outside the gene matches. Germline values: CDR1 MNHEY, CDR2 SMNVEV (reference sequence). The CDR3 runs to 15 residues. The CDR3 coding sequence is TGTGCCAGTTCGCCGGGACAGGAATTTTATCAGCCCCAGCATTTT. It is translated as CASSPGQEFYQPQHF.

This clonotype showed up many times. The V gene is TRBV7-8, the J gene TRBJ1-2; TRBD1 matches at 8 bases. The CDR3 consists of 14 residues. V lost 2 bases, J lost 6 bases, and 5 bases stayed unmatched. The germline V gene encodes CDR1 SGHVS and CDR2 FQNEAQ. CDR3 protein: CASSLRRGPHGYTF. The DNA for the CDR3 is TGTGCCAGCAGCTTACGCAGGGGGCCCCATGGCTACACCTTC.

This chain links TRBV6-6 with TRBJ2-1; D is ambiguous. The germline gives CDR1 MNHNY, CDR2 SVGAGI (reference sequence). The CDR3 contains 10 residues. V lost 7 bases, J lost 6 bases, and 4 bases lay in between. The CDR3 here is CASKSNEQFF. DNA for the CDR3: TGTGCCAGCAAATCCAATGAGCAGTTCTTC.

The rearrangement uses TRBV27 and TRBJ2-6; D is ambiguous. V lost 5 bases, J lost 6 bases, and 17 bases lay in between. This CDR3 has 16 residues. The germline gives CDR1 MNHEY, CDR2 SMNVEV (reference sequence). The CDR3, as DNA: TGTGCCAGCAGTCTGACGGCCCCGGCGGTGGCCAACGTCCTGACTTTC. This encodes CASSLTAPAVANVLTF.

The chain recombines TRBV6-2 or TRBV6-3 with TRBJ1-1; TRBD1 might be the D (5 bases). The CDR3 extends over 13 amino acids. Trimming cost V 7 bases and J 5 bases, with 14 bases left between them. Per germline, CDR1 MNHEY and CDR2 SVGEGT. The CDR3 bases are TGTGCCAGCAATTTAGGAGGGGTGACTGAAGCTTTCTTT. This encodes CASNLGGVTEAFF.

The chain recombines TRBV12-3 or TRBV12-4 with TRBJ2-3; D gene unclear. V was shortened by 7 bases and J by 5 bases, with 13 bases between the two germline ends. This CDR3 is 13 amino acids long. The CDR3 nucleotides are TGTGCCAGCACCCTCCTTTTATTAGATACGCAGTATTTT. Encoded protein: CASTLLLLDTQYF.

The V call is TRBV12-3 or TRBV12-4, the J call TRBJ1-2; TRBD1 aligns across 8 bases. CDR3 length: 15 residues. V lost 4 bases to trimming and J lost 5 bases; unmatched junction nucleotides: 9. The CDR3 DNA is TGTGCCAGCAGTTCCTCCGGGACAGGTGCTTATGGCTACACCTTC. It codes for CASSSSGTGAYGYTF.

V and J are TRBV12-3 or TRBV12-4 and TRBJ1-5; 7 nucleotides match TRBD1. This CDR3 has 14 residues. The trim removed 3 bases at V and 5 bases at J, leaving 4 bases unmatched. The CDR3 coding sequence is TGTGCCAGCAGTTTCCGAGGGGGCTATCAGCCCCAGCATTTT. As protein: CASSFRGGYQPQHF.

This clonotype was picked up a small number of times. The V call is TRBV19, the J call TRBJ2-2; 7 bases line up with TRBD1. V shed 3 bases, J shed 2 bases, and the junction held 3 bases outside the gene matches. This CDR3 is built from 15 residues. Germline CDR1 reads LNHDA; CDR2 reads SQIVND (reference sequence). The CDR3 is CASSIWDSNTGELFF. In DNA form, the CDR3 reads TGTGCCAGTAGTATTTGGGACAGTAACACCGGGGAGCTGTTTTTT.

This clonotype has ten or more counts. The rearrangement joins TRBV10-3 to TRBJ1-1; D gene unclear. Deletions cut 0 bases from V and 8 bases from J, with 7 bases between. The germline CDR1 and CDR2 sequences are ENHRY and SYGVKD. This CDR3 region has 12 residues. The CDR3 protein is CAISESVIEAFF. The CDR3, as DNA: TGTGCCATCAGTGAGTCCGTGATAGAAGCTTTCTTT.

The table lists this clonotype with a few counts. The chain has TRBV28 and TRBJ2-7; D gene uncertain. CDR1 MDHEN and CDR2 SYDVKM come from the germline V gene. V gave up 4 bases and J gave up 0 bases, with 10 bases separating them. This CDR3 spans 14 amino acids. CDR3 in DNA: TGTGCCAGCAGTTCGGACCTCCTCTCCTACGAGCAGTACGTC. Translated, it gives CASSSDLLSYEQYV.

This clonotype has just a few counts. The V call is TRBV6-5, the J call TRBJ1-2; the D gene is possibly TRBD1 (6 bases). This CDR3 has 12 amino acids. The V end lost 0 bases, the J end lost 7 bases, and 6 bases lay between the germline ends. CDR1 is MNHEY, CDR2 SVGAGI, per germline. The CDR3 DNA sequence: TGTGCCAGCAGTTACTCGGGGGCTGGCTACACCTTC. Protein sequence: CASSYSGAGYTF.

The chain links TRBV4-1 to TRBJ1-4, with D possibly matching TRBD1 (5 bases). Germline CDR1 and CDR2: MGHRA and YSYEKL. V lost 2 bases, J lost 6 bases, and 10 bases lay in between. The CDR3 runs to 14 residues. The CDR3 protein is CASSQTGTDEKLFF. The DNA of the CDR3 is TGCGCCAGCAGCCAAACCGGGACGGATGAAAAACTGTTTTTT.

This chain uses TRBV29-1 with TRBJ2-2; D remains ambiguous. V was cut by 4 bases and J by 6 bases, with 21 bases left in between. CDR1 is SQVTM, CDR2 ANQGSEA, per germline. This CDR3 comprises 16 residues. DNA for the CDR3: TGCAGCGTTGTTGGTTCGCGGTCTCCCCCCCCCGGGGAGCTGTTTTTT. It codes for CSVVGSRSPPPGELFF.